The clone carrying this T cell receptor (beta chain) was counted only a few times. The data are from a study of shared clonotypes between healthy human individuals. Turning to the study itself: Used for every donor were three CD4 naive, three CD4 memory, two CD8 naive and one CD8 memory plate.

Assay: immunoSEQ multiplex PCR; the TCRdb copy retains only in-frame clones and omits some. The sample has under 650,000 clones, 90% to 97% seen once. V was cut by 3 bases and J by 0 bases, with 9 bases left in between. CDR1 MGHRA and CDR2 YSYEKL come from the germline V gene. The CDR3 has 15 residues. This receptor was obtained from a woman in her 30s in good health. The material sequenced was naive CD4+ T cells sorted from blood. The subset: CD45RA+ positively selected. J is TRBJ1-5 and V is TRBV4-1, with D uncertain. The CDR3 loop is CASSQVEYSNQPQHF. The CDR3 bases are TGCGCCAGCAGCCAGGTAGAGTATAGCAATCAGCCCCAGCATTTT.